Listed here is a single T cell receptor beta chain. Its cognate antigen is unknown. This sample is part of a study of shared clonotypes between healthy human individuals. The wider study: Donors consisted of a couple of women and a few men between 18 and 49. Study conclusions and caveats: Four donors shared 4.5% to 6.5% of their naive CD4 clonotypes.

In the CD4+ fraction, cells were divided into CD45RA+ naive and CD45RA-negative memory subsets. The protocol was immunoSEQ multiplex PCR, while the TCRdb copy is restricted to in-frame clones and leaves out a portion. Of roughly 2.2 million clones listed, more than 80% were seen once; the top ten hold around 0.4%. The CDR3 runs to 16 residues. The germline V gene has CDR1 SNHLY and CDR2 FYNNEI. V shed 8 bases and J shed 0 bases, with 16 bases lying between them. This clonotype was obtained from a young man in good health. Some clones in this sample may be carry-over from other donors' samples. The chain couples TRBV2 to TRBJ1-4; no clear D gene. The specimen sequenced was naive CD4+ T cells from PBMCs. Subset reported: CD45RA+ positively selected. This chain's CDR3 is CASGDKLYATNEKLFF. The DNA for the CDR3 is TGTGCCAGCGGAGACAAGCTATATGCAACTAATGAAAAACTGTTTTTT.